Described below is a single T cell receptor beta chain sequence and its context. This sequence may be a read error, since a much larger clone differs from it by one base. The time point: persistent/refractory GD, antithyroid drugs over 5 years with positive TRAb. The TCR library used RNA extracted from PBMCs. Germline V gene data show CDR1 as MDHEN and CDR2 as SYDVKM. The CDR3 has 12 amino acids. This record comes from a study of regulatory T cells in long-lasting Graves disease. With iRepertoire HTBI primers and Arm-PCR of CDR3 regions, TCR beta libraries were built. Via MiXCR, TCRdb re-called the multiplex PCR reads, giving one row per CDR3 protein. The sample lists 300,000 to 500,000 distinct CDR3 sequences; around 20% were seen once.

This specimen consisted of peripheral blood mononuclear cells (PBMCs), obtained when the disease was refractory, from a patient treated with antithyroid drugs. This chain links TRBV28 with TRBJ1-1; D remains ambiguous. This clonotype originated in a female donor with Graves disease. As DNA, the CDR3 is TGTGCCAGCGGCCGCGGGAACACTAAAGCTTTCTTT. Protein product: CASGRGNTKAFF.